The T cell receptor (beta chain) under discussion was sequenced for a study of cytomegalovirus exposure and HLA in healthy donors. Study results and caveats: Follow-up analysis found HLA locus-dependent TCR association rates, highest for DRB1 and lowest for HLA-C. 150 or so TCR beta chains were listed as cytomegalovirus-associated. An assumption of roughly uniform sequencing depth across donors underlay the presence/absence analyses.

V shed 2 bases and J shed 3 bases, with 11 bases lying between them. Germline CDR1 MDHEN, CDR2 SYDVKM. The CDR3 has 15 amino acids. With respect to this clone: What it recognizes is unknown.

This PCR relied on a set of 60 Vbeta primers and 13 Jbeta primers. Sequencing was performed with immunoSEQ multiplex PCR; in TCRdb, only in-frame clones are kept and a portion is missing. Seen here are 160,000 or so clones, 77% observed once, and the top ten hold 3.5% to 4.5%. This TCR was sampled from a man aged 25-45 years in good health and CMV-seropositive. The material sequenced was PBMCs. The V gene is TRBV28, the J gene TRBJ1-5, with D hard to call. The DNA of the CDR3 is TGTGCCAGCAGTTTAGCTGTACAGATCAATCAGCCCCAGCATTTT. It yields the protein CASSLAVQINQPQHF.